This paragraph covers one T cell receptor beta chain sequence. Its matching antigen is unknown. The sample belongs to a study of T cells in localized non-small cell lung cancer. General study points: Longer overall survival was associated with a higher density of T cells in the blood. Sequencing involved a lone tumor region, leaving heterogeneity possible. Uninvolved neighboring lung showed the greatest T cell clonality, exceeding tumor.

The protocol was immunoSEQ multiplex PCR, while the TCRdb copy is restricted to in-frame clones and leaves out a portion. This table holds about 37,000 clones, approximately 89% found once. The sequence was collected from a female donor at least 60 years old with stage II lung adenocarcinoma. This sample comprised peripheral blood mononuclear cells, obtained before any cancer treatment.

CDR3 DNA sequence: TGTGCCAGCAGCCTCCATAGCTTGGGGCCGGACAGGGTTGGTTATGGCTACACCTTC. This sequence encodes CASSLHSLGPDRVGYGYTF. The chain uses TRBV28 and TRBJ1-2, with TRBD1 identical over 8 bases. Trimming cost V 6 bases and J 5 bases; bases outside gene matches: 23. Germline V gene data show CDR1 as MDHEN and CDR2 as SYDVKM. CDR3 length equals 19 residues.